A single sample is the source of the 16 T cell receptor beta chains below, sequenced in a study of blood T cell repertoires in COVID-19. Sequencing used immunoSEQ multiplex PCR; TCRdb keeps in-frame clones, though not all of them. The sample yields hundreds of thousands of clones, roughly 85% seen once. The sequencing sample was made of PBMCs or T cells enriched from blood (not recorded which). The receptors were gathered from a woman aged 40 to 50 with acute COVID-19.

The chain uses TRBV28 and TRBJ2-3; 7 bases are a match to TRBD2. Trimming cost V 5 bases and J 0 bases; bases outside gene matches: 2. The CDR3 is made up of 14 amino acids. Germline V gene lookup returns CDR1 MDHEN and CDR2 SYDVKM. The CDR3 DNA reads TGTGCCAGCAGTCCCGGGGGGAGCACAGATACGCAGTATTTT. This gives the protein CASSPGGSTDTQYF.

This chain joins TRBV6-2 or TRBV6-3 and TRBJ1-1; D perhaps matches TRBD1 (6 bases). There are 13 residues in the CDR3. CDR1 MNHEY and CDR2 SVGEGT come from the germline V gene. The germline V and J ends were trimmed by 5 bases and 11 bases, with 18 bases remaining between them. The CDR3 DNA reads TGTGCCAGCAGTCAACCGGGGGGCGCTCTGGCTTTCTTT. This translates into CASSQPGGALAFF.

This clone turned up a few times. The genes are TRBV11-2 and TRBJ2-5, with 9 bases lining up with TRBD2. Trimming at V came to 4 bases and at J to 3 bases, leaving 9 bases not matched to a gene. Per the germline V gene, CDR1 is SGHAT and CDR2 is FQNNGV. CDR3 length: 16 residues. In DNA, the CDR3 is TGTGCCAGCAGCTCCCGGGGTAGCGGGAGAGAAGAGACCCAGTACTTC. As protein: CASSSRGSGREETQYF.

CDR3 sequence reads: CASSHPDRETQYF. The CDR3 DNA reads TGCGCCAGCAGCCACCCAGACAGAGAGACCCAGTACTTC. The chain employs TRBV4-1 and TRBJ2-5; D perhaps matches TRBD1 (5 bases). The V gene lost 3 bases and the J gene lost 4 bases, with 9 bases spanning the gap. CDR1 and CDR2 (germline): MGHRA, YSYEKL. This CDR3 comprises 13 residues.

In its sample, this clone was seen a few times. This chain joins TRBV14 and TRBJ1-4; D remains unclear. Trimming pared 5 bases from V and 4 bases from J, leaving 14 bases between. The CDR3 has 15 amino acids. The V gene's germline CDR1 is SGHDN and CDR2 FVKESK. The CDR3 coding sequence is TGTGCCAGCAGCAAGACTACGGCCTATAATGAAAAACTGTTTTTT. Protein product: CASSKTTAYNEKLFF.

The chain has TRBV6-5 and TRBJ2-7; 12 bases match TRBD1. J was trimmed by 3 bases and V by 8 bases; bases with no gene match: 2. Germline CDR1 MNHEY, CDR2 SVGAGI. The CDR3 runs 13 residues. The CDR3 reads CASGDRGLYEQYF. The CDR3 DNA follows: TGTGCCAGCGGGGACAGGGGGCTCTACGAGCAGTACTTC.

The V and J genes are TRBV2 and TRBJ2-7, with 11 nucleotides matching TRBD1. With V trimmed by 5 bases and J by 3 bases, 9 bases remained unmatched. The germline gives CDR1 SNHLY, CDR2 FYNNEI. CDR3 length: 16 amino acids. As DNA, the CDR3 is TGTGCCAGCAGTTCAGAAACCGGGACAGGGGGCTACGAGCAGTACTTC. Protein product: CASSSETGTGGYEQYF.

This clone was detected many times. The CDR3 region has the DNA TGTGCCAGCAGCTGGGGACAGTACTACGAGCAGTACTTC. Encoded protein: CASSWGQYYEQYF. The chain links TRBV7-8 to TRBJ2-7; TRBD1 matches 7 bases. Per the germline V gene, CDR1 is SGHVS and CDR2 is FQNEAQ. This CDR3 has 13 residues. V lost 4 bases and J lost 3; bases outside the gene matches: 3.

This clone was counted once. V is TRBV19 and J is TRBJ2-6; D might be TRBD2 (7 bases). The CDR3 is 15 amino acids. Germline loops: CDR1 LNHDA, CDR2 SQIVND (reference sequence). Trimming removed 5 bases from V and 5 bases from J, with 13 bases in between. CDR3 DNA: TGTGCCAGTAGTCCCTCGGGGGGCTGGGCCAACGTCCTGACTTTC. This encodes CASSPSGGWANVLTF. The full variable domain, with the rest looked up from reference TRBV19 and TRBJ2-6, is DGGITQSPKYLFRKEGQNVTLSCEQNLNHDAMYWYRQDPGQGLRLIYYSQIVNDFQKGDIAEGYSVSREKKESFPLTVTSAQKNPTAFYLCASSPSGGWANVLTFGAGSRLTVL.

CDR3 in amino acids: CASSLRLESSTDTQYF. The CDR3 nucleotides read TGTGCCAGCAGCTTACGGTTAGAGTCTAGCACAGATACGCAGTATTTT. The chain has TRBV7-9 and TRBJ2-3; no reliable D call. V was clipped by 2 bases and J by 0 bases, with 12 bases between them. The CDR3 extends over 16 amino acids. The germline V gene encodes CDR1 SEHNR and CDR2 FQNEAQ (reference sequence).

The chain employs TRBV24-1 and TRBJ2-1, with a weak D call TRBD1 (6 bases). Trimming removed 2 bases at V and 3 bases at J, with 13 bases between. Germline CDR1 and CDR2: KGHDR and SFDVKD. CDR3 length: 16 residues. The CDR3 DNA sequence: TGTGCCACCAGTGATTCCGCACAGGGAATCTACAATGAGCAGTTCTTC. It specifies CATSDSAQGIYNEQFF.

V gene TRBV28 combines with J gene TRBJ1-3; tentative D call: TRBD1 (5 bases). CDR1 and CDR2 from the germline V gene are MDHEN and SYDVKM. Deletions cut 3 bases from V and 0 bases from J, with 9 bases between. The CDR3 extends over 15 amino acids. The CDR3 sequence: CASSLVTVSGNTIYF. The CDR3 region has the DNA TGTGCCAGCAGTTTGGTGACAGTCTCTGGAAACACCATATATTTT.

The chain combines TRBV19 with TRBJ1-2; the D gene is possibly TRBD1 (6 bases). CDR3 length: 13 residues. The germline V gene encodes CDR1 LNHDA and CDR2 SQIVND (reference sequence). V gave up 7 bases and J gave up 4 bases, with 13 bases separating them. The CDR3 is CASTQGWAYGYTF. Written as DNA, the CDR3 is TGTGCCAGTACACAGGGTTGGGCCTATGGCTACACCTTC.

The chain links TRBV27 to TRBJ1-1; maybe TRBD1 (6 bases). Trimming shortened V by 6 bases and J by 7 bases, and 15 bases separated the two germline ends. Germline assignment: CDR1 MNHEY and CDR2 SMNVEV (reference sequence). The CDR3 runs to 13 residues. CDR3 in DNA: TGTGCCAGCAGAAAGACAGGATCCCGTGAAGCTTTCTTT. Protein product: CASRKTGSREAFF.

V and J are TRBV3-1 (or the pseudogene TRBV3-2) and TRBJ1-4, with 8 bases identical to TRBD1. The CDR3 runs to 20 residues. The germline V gene has CDR1 LGHDT and CDR2 YNNKEL (reference sequence). V lost 3 bases and J lost 7; bases outside the gene matches: 22. CDR3 DNA sequence: TGTGCCAGCAGCCAGGTCTCCGGAGGGACGACAGGGGCAAGCCTTGAAAAACTGTTTTTT. This gives the protein CASSQVSGGTTGASLEKLFF.

This clone has just one count. The chain combines TRBV24-1 with TRBJ1-2; TRBD1 agrees at 9 bases. Germline CDR1 is KGHDR and CDR2 is SFDVKD. This CDR3 is built from 13 residues. J gave up 4 bases and V 4 bases, and 0 bases lay outside the gene matches. DNA for the CDR3: TGTGCCACCAGTGAGGGACAGGGCTATGGCTACACCTTC. Translated: CATSEGQGYGYTF.